This TCR beta chain was captured in a study of monozygotic twins with inflammatory bowel disease. Study results and limitations: Evidence failed to back one strong IBD-linked signal or clonotype. Patients received differing immunosuppressive treatments, which may have added variability to their repertoires.

This CDR3 comprises 16 residues. In germline, CDR1 is MNHEY, CDR2 SMNVEV (reference sequence). Using the 5' RACE reads, TCRdb records one entry per CDR3 protein without DNA. In all, the sample yields fewer than 550,000 distinct CDR3 sequences. To note about this clonotype: Its specificity is unknown.

The chain is built from TRBV27 and TRBJ2-7; TCRdb outputs TRBD1, but without DNA this stays unchecked. Input material: blood. This receptor was identified in a human donor with ulcerative colitis or Crohn's disease, or a healthy co-twin of an affected twin (not recorded which). CDR3 amino acids: CASSPLRGGATYEQYF.